The rows below give T cell receptor beta chains drawn from one sample of a study of PD-L1 blockade in urothelial cancer. Assay: immunoSEQ multiplex PCR; the TCRdb copy retains only in-frame clones and omits some. In the table there are some 79,000 clones, roughly 80% of which are singletons. Specimen: PBMCs, collected around atezolizumab (anti-PD-L1) treatment. The source is a man between 65 and 85 years old with urothelial cancer. Each CDR3 is given with its conserved first and last residue. The order of the fields is J gene, V gene, D gene, clone size, CDR3 DNA, CDR3 protein. A D gene is named only where the DNA matches it firmly. Not every row has a clone size; where given, it reads once, few, many or a size class.

TRBJ2-4	TRBV7-2	NA	NA	TGTGCCAGCAGCTTGCGGTTTGGGGGAGGAAACATTCAGTACTTC	CASSLRFGGGNIQYF
TRBJ2-7	TRBV6-6	TRBD1	NA	TGTGCCAGCAGTTATGGGGACAGGGATCCCTCAAAGCAGTACTTC	CASSYGDRDPSKQYF
TRBJ2-5	TRBV6-5	NA	NA	TGTGCCAGCAGTTCAGGGTACCAAGAGACCCAGTACTTC	CASSSGYQETQYF
TRBJ2-3	TRBV5-4	NA	NA	TGTGCCAGCAGCCAAGATTTCCAGGGAACAGATACGCAGTATTTT	CASSQDFQGTDTQYF
TRBJ2-2	TRBV11-3	NA	once	TGTGCCAGCAGCTTAGAACAGAACACCGGGGAGCTGTTTTTT	CASSLEQNTGELFF
TRBJ2-7	TRBV9	TRBD1	NA	TGTGCCAGCAGCGTAGGACAGGGCCCCTCCTACGAGCAGTACTTC	CASSVGQGPSYEQYF
TRBJ2-7	TRBV4-2	NA	NA	TGTGCCAGCAGCTTCCGGGACAAGATATACGAGCAGTACTTC	CASSFRDKIYEQYF
TRBJ1-1	TRBV10-3	TRBD1	NA	TGTGCCATCAGTGAGTTACAGGGGGTCGCTGAAGCTTTCTTT	CAISELQGVAEAFF
TRBJ1-4	TRBV6-5	NA	NA	TGTGCCAGCAGTTACGGATTCGCCTCCCGAGGCGAAAAACTGTTTTTT	CASSYGFASRGEKLFF
TRBJ1-4	TRBV5-5	NA	NA	TGTGCCAGCAGCTTAGGACAGAGTAATGAAAAACTGTTTTTT	CASSLGQSNEKLFF
TRBJ1-5	TRBV7-2	TRBD1	NA	TGTGCCAGCAGCTTAGGGACAGGGGGAAGGGGCAATCAGCCCCAGCATTTT	CASSLGTGGRGNQPQHF
TRBJ1-5	TRBV19	NA	few	TGTGCCAGTAGTACGGGTCACCTACAGCCCCAGCATTTT	CASSTGHLQPQHF
TRBJ2-3	TRBV6-5	NA	NA	TGTGCCAGCACTAGGGGTAGCACAGATACGCAGTATTTT	CASTRGSTDTQYF
TRBJ2-5	TRBV27	NA	NA	TGTGCCAGCACCCCCCTCGGCCAAGAGACCCAGTACTTC	CASTPLGQETQYF
TRBJ1-6	TRBV9	TRBD1	NA	TGTGCCAGCAGCTTACAGGGGGCCCGGTCACCCCTCCACTTT	CASSLQGARSPLHF
TRBJ1-1	TRBV11-2	TRBD1	NA	TGTGCCAGCAGCGGTCGGACAGGCCGGAGTCCAGCTTTCTTT	CASSGRTGRSPAFF
TRBJ2-1	TRBV11-2	TRBD2	NA	TGTGCCAGCAGCTTAGATGCGGGAGGGGGCCAGTTCTTC	CASSLDAGGGQFF
TRBJ1-2	TRBV15	NA	NA	TGTGCCACCAGCAGTATCTACAGCAACTATGGCTACACCTTC	CATSSIYSNYGYTF
TRBJ1-2	TRBV7-9	NA	once	TGTGCCAGCAGCCTTCCTACAGTGGGTCCGGATGGCTACACCTTC	CASSLPTVGPDGYTF
TRBJ2-7	TRBV6-5	NA	NA	TGTGCCAGCAGACCCTCCCCGGGGGCCTACGAGCAGTACTTC	CASRPSPGAYEQYF
TRBJ1-5	TRBV6-1	NA	NA	TGTGCCAGCAGTGAAGCTAGGGCAGGGTTACCTCCTAATCAGCCCCAGCATTTT	CASSEARAGLPPNQPQHF
TRBJ2-1	TRBV4-3	TRBD2	NA	TGCGCCAGCAGCCAAGACTGGACTAGCAGCGATGAGCAGTTCTTC	CASSQDWTSSDEQFF
TRBJ1-2	TRBV19	NA	few	TGTGCCAGTAGTATCGGTGGGGCGTCGGGCTATGGCTACACCTTC	CASSIGGASGYGYTF
TRBJ2-1	TRBV4-1	NA	NA	TGCGCCAGCAGCCAAGAGACCCCCACTCCGGGAGCGTGGGGTGAGCAGTTCTTC	CASSQETPTPGAWGEQFF
TRBJ1-1	TRBV2	TRBD1	NA	TGTGCCAGCAGGGGGGACAGGCGCAACACTGAAGCTTTCTTT	CASRGDRRNTEAFF
TRBJ1-2	TRBV6-5	TRBD1	NA	TGTGCCAGCCGTCGGACAGGAGCAGCCGGAGGCTACACCTTC	CASRRTGAAGGYTF
TRBJ2-3	TRBV5-6	TRBD2	NA	TGTGCCAGCAGCTTCTCCGAGCTAGCGGGACCAGATACGCAGTATTTT	CASSFSELAGPDTQYF
TRBJ1-5	TRBV6-6	NA	NA	TGTGCCAGCAGTTACACTGGGACTGGTCAGCCCCAGCATTTT	CASSYTGTGQPQHF
TRBJ1-3	TRBV5-1	NA	NA	TGCGCCAGCAGCTTGGCCGGGTCGCGCCGTGGAAACACCATATATTTT	CASSLAGSRRGNTIYF
TRBJ2-2	TRBV2	NA	NA	TGTGCCAGCAATAAAGGGGTCGCCGGGGAGCTGTTTTTT	CASNKGVAGELFF
TRBJ1-4	TRBV4-1	TRBD1	few	TGCGCCAGCAGCCAAGAAGGGACAGGGGGATACGAAAAACTGTTTTTT	CASSQEGTGGYEKLFF
TRBJ2-2	TRBV11-3	TRBD1	NA	TGTGCCAGCAGCTTAGAGCAGGGGGCCGGCACCGGGGAGCTGTTTTTT	CASSLEQGAGTGELFF
TRBJ1-1	TRBV30	NA	few	TGTGCCTGGAGACGCCTTGCTCAGTTCAGTGAAGCTTTCTTT	CAWRRLAQFSEAFF
TRBJ2-2	TRBV7-2	NA	NA	TGTGCCAGCAGCTTAGCCGGGGGAGTCGCCACCGGGGAGCTGTTTTTT	CASSLAGGVATGELFF
TRBJ2-2	TRBV11-2	NA	NA	TGTGCCAGCAGTTCTCTTGGGACAACGAACACCGGGGAGCTGTTTTTT	CASSSLGTTNTGELFF
TRBJ2-5	TRBV7-2	NA	NA	TGTGCCAGCAGCCTCGCAAGCGGTACGGAGACCCAGTACTTC	CASSLASGTETQYF
TRBJ1-3	TRBV18	NA	NA	TGTGCCAGCTCACCAGGGCCCTCTGGAAACACCATATATTTT	CASSPGPSGNTIYF
TRBJ1-1	TRBV7-9	NA	NA	TGTGCCAGCAGCTTAACAGGACCGAACACTGAAGCTTTCTTT	CASSLTGPNTEAFF
TRBJ1-2	TRBV6-6	TRBD1	NA	TGTGCCAGCAGTGCCGGGACAGGGGGCGGCTATGGCTACACCTTC	CASSAGTGGGYGYTF
TRBJ2-5	TRBV19	TRBD2	few	TGTGCCAGTAGTATGACTAGCGGGTCTAAAGAGACCCAGTACTTC	CASSMTSGSKETQYF
TRBJ2-1	TRBV11-2	TRBD2	NA	TGTGCCAGCAGCAAAACAGGACTAGCGGGGTCCTCCTACAATGAGCAGTTCTTC	CASSKTGLAGSSYNEQFF
TRBJ1-5	TRBV5-1	NA	NA	TGCGCCAGCAGCTATGGGGAGGGGACGACGGATCAGCCCCAGCATTTT	CASSYGEGTTDQPQHF
TRBJ1-2	TRBV29-1	NA	NA	TGCAGCGTTGAAGCATCTAGACTCCCGCGGGATGGCTACACCTTC	CSVEASRLPRDGYTF
TRBJ1-3	TRBV10-3	NA	NA	TGTGCCATCAGTGGGAACAGGGCCCCTGGAAACACCATATATTTT	CAISGNRAPGNTIYF
TRBJ2-2	TRBV9	NA	once	TGTGCCAGCAGCGAAAGGGGGAGGGCCGGGGAGCTGTTTTTT	CASSERGRAGELFF
TRBJ1-5	TRBV30	NA	NA	TGTGCCTGGGGACAGTTCGGACAGCCCCAGCATTTT	CAWGQFGQPQHF
TRBJ1-5	TRBV19	TRBD1	NA	TGTGCCAGCTCTAATACAGGGGGCGGGAGCAATCAGCCCCAGCATTTT	CASSNTGGGSNQPQHF
TRBJ1-1	TRBV7-2	NA	NA	TGTGCCAGCAGCCCGTCGGGCGGAGGAACGGGGGCTGAAGCTTTCTTT	CASSPSGGGTGAEAFF
TRBJ1-2	TRBV5-1	NA	NA	TGCGCCAGCAGCTTGGAGGGGCAGACCGATTATGGCTACACCTTC	CASSLEGQTDYGYTF
TRBJ2-6	TRBV5-1	TRBD1	NA	TGCGCCAGCAGCTTTGGGACAGAGGGGGCCAACGTCCTGACTTTC	CASSFGTEGANVLTF
TRBJ2-7	TRBV7-2	TRBD2	NA	TGTGCCAGCAGCTTAGGGACTAGCGGGAGGACCCTTTCCTACGAGCAGTACTTC	CASSLGTSGRTLSYEQYF
TRBJ1-2	TRBV11-3	TRBD1	few	TGTGCCAGCAGCTCACCCGGGGGGACAGGGTCGGCTTGGGGCTACACCTTC	CASSSPGGTGSAWGYTF
TRBJ1-4	TRBV15	TRBD1	NA	TGTGCCACCAGCAGAGACCCTGGGCAGGGGGCTGAAAAACTGTTTTTT	CATSRDPGQGAEKLFF